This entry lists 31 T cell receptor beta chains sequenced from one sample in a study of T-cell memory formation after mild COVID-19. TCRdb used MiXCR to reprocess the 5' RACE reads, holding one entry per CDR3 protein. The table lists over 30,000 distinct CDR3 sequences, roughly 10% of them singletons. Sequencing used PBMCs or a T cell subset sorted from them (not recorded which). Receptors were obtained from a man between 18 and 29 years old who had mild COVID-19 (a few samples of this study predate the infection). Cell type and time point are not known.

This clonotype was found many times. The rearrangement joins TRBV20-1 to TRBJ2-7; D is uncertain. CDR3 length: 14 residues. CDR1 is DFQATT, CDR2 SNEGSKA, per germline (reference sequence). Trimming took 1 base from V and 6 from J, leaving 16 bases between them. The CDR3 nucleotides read TGCAGTGCTAGAGGAGGCGCAGGTGGCACCGAGCAGTACTTC. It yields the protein CSARGGAGGTEQYF.

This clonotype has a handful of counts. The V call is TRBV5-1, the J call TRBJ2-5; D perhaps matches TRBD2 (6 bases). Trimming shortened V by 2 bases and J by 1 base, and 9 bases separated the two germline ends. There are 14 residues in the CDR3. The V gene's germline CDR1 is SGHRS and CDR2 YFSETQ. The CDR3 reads CASSFYGGQETQYF. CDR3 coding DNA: TGCGCCAGCAGCTTTTACGGGGGCCAAGAGACCCAGTACTTC.

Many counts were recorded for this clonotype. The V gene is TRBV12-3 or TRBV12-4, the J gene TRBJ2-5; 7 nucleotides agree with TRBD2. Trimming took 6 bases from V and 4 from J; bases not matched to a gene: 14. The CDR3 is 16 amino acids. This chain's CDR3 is CASSHPAGVLGETQYF. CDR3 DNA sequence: TGTGCCAGCAGCCACCCTGCGGGGGTTCTCGGAGAGACCCAGTACTTC.

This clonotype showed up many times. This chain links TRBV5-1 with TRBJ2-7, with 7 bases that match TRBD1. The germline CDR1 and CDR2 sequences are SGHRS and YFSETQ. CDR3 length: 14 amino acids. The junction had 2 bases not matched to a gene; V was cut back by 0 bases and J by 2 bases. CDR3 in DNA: TGCGCCAGCAGCTTGGGACAGGGTCCCTACGAGCAGTACTTC. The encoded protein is CASSLGQGPYEQYF.

In DNA, the CDR3 is TGTGCCAGCAGCTCCCGACAGGGGTTAAAACTGTTTTTT. Encoded protein: CASSSRQGLKLFF. This chain joins TRBV21-1 and TRBJ1-4; the D call TRBD1 from the table was never checked on the DNA. TRBV21-1 has pseudogene status. This CDR3 is built from 13 residues.

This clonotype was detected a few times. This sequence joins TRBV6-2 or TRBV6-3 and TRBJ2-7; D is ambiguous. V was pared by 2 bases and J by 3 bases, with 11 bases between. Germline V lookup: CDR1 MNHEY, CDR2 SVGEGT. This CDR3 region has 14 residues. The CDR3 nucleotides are TGTGCCAGCAGTTACCCCCCGCGAGTCTACGAGCAGTACTTC. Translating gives CASSYPPRVYEQYF.

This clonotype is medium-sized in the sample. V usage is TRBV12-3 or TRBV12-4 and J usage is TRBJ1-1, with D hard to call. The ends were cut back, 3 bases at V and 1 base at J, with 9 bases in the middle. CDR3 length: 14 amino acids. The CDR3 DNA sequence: TGTGCCAGCAGTTTTATGATCAGGAACACTGAAGCTTTCTTT. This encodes CASSFMIRNTEAFF.

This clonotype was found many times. CDR3 in DNA: TGTGCCAGTAGGTCTCCCTCCGGGACAGGCTATGGCTACACCTTC. Translating it yields CASRSPSGTGYGYTF. The genes are TRBV27 and TRBJ1-2; 8 bases are shared with TRBD1. The CDR3 extends over 15 amino acids. Trimming cost V 9 bases and J 4 bases; bases outside gene matches: 13. Germline assignment: CDR1 MNHEY and CDR2 SMNVEV (reference sequence).

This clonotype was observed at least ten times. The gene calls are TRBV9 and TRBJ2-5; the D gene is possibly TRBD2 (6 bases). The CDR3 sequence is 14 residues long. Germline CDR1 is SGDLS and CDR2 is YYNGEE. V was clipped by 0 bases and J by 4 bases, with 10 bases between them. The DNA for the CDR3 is TGTGCCAGCAGCGTAGCGTCGGGACTAGAGACCCAGTACTTC. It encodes CASSVASGLETQYF. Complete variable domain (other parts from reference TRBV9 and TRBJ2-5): DSGVTQTPKHLITATGQRVTLRCSPRSGDLSVYWYQQSLDQGLQFLIQYYNGEERAKGNILERFSAQQFPDLHSELNLSSLELGDSALYFCASSVASGLETQYFGPGTRLLVL.

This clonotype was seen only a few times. CDR3 sequence (DNA): TGTGCCAGCAGCTCCGGACTGACTAACACCGGGGAGCTGTTTTTT. It specifies CASSSGLTNTGELFF. V usage is TRBV5-6 and J usage is TRBJ2-2; D is perhaps TRBD2 (5 bases). This CDR3 is 15 amino acids long. The germline V gene has CDR1 SGHDT and CDR2 YYEEEE. V was pared by 3 bases and J by 2 bases, with 11 bases between. The full variable domain, completed using reference TRBV5-6 and TRBJ2-2, is DAGVTQSPTHLIKTRGQQVTLRCSPKSGHDTVSWYQQALGQGPQFIFQYYEEEERQRGNFPDRFSGHQFPNYSSELNVNALLLGDSALYLCASSSGLTNTGELFFGEGSRLTVL.

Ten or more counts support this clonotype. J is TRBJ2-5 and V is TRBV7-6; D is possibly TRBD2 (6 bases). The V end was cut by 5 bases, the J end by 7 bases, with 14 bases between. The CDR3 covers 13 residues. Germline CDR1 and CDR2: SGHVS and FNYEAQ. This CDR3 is CASSPEVGGTQYF. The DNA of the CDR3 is TGTGCCAGCAGCCCCGAGGTGGGGGGGACCCAGTACTTC.

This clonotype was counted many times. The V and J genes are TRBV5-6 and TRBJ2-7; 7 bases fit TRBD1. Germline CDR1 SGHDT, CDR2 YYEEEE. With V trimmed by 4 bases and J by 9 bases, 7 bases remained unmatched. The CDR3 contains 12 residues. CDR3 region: CASSLTGDGQYV. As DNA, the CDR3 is TGTGCCAGCAGCCTAACAGGGGATGGGCAGTACGTC.

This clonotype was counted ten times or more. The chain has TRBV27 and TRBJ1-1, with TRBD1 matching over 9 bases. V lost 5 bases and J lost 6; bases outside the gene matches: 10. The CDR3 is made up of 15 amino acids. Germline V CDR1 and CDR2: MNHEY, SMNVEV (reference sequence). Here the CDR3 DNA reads TGTGCCAGCAGTACCCCCGGGACAGGGAGATCTGAAGCTTTCTTT. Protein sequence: CASSTPGTGRSEAFF.

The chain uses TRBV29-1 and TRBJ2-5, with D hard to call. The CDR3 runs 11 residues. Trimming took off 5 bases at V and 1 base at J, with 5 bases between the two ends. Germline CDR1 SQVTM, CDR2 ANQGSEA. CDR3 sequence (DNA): TGCAGCGTTTGGATCCAAGAGACCCAGTACTTC. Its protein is CSVWIQETQYF.

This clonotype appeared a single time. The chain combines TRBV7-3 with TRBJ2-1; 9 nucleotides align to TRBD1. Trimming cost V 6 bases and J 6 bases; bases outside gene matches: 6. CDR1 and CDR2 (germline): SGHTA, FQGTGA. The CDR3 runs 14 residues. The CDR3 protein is CASSPGTGSNEQFF. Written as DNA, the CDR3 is TGTGCCAGCAGTCCCGGGACAGGGTCCAATGAGCAGTTCTTC.

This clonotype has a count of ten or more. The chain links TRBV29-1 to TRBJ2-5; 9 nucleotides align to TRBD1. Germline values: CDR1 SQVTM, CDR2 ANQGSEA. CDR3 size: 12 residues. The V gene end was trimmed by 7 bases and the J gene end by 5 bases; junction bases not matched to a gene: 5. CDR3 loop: CSATGGKETQYF. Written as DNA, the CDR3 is TGCAGCGCCACAGGGGGCAAGGAGACCCAGTACTTC.

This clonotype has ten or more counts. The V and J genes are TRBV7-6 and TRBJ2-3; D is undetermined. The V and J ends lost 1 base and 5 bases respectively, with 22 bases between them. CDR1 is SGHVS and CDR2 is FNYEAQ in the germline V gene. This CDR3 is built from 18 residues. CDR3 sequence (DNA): TGTGCCAGCAGCTTAGATCCCCCGTCTCTGCTGCGAGTAGATACGCAGTATTTT. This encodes CASSLDPPSLLRVDTQYF. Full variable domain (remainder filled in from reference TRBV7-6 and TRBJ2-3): GAGVSQSPRYKVTKRGQDVALRCDPISGHVSLYWYRQALGQGPEFLTYFNYEAQQDKSGLPNDRFSAERPEGSISTLTIQRTEQRDSAMYRCASSLDPPSLLRVDTQYFGPGTRLTVL.

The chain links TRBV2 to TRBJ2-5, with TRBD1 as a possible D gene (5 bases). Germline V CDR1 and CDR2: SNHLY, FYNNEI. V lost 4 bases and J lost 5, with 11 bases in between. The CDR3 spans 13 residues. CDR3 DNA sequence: TGTGCCAGCAGTGCTGGGGCAGGGGAGACCCAGTACTTC. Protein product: CASSAGAGETQYF.

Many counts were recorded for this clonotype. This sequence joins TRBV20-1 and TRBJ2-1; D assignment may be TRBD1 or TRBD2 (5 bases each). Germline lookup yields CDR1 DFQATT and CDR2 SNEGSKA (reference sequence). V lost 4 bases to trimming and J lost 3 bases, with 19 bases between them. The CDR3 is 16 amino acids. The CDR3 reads CSAITGQGGFYNEQFF. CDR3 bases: TGCAGTGCTATCACGGGGCAGGGTGGTTTCTACAATGAGCAGTTCTTC.

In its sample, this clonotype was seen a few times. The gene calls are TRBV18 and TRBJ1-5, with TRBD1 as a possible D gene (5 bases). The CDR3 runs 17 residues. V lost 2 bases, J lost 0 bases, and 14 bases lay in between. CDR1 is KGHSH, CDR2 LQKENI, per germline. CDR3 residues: CASSPKSGGNSNQPQHF. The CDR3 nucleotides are TGTGCCAGCTCACCAAAGAGCGGGGGGAATAGCAATCAGCCCCAGCATTTT.

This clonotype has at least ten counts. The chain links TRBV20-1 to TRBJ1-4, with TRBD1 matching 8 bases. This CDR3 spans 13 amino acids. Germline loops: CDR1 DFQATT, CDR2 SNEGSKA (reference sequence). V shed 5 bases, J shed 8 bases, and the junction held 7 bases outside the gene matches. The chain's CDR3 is CSAGTGGDEKLFF. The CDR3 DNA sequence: TGCAGTGCTGGGACAGGAGGAGACGAAAAACTGTTTTTT.

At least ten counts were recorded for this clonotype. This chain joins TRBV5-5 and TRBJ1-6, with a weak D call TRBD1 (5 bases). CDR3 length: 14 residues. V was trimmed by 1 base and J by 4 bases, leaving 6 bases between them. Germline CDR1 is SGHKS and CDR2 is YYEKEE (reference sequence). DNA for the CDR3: TGTGCCAGCAGCTTGCAGGGTTATAATTCACCCCTCCACTTT. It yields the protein CASSLQGYNSPLHF.

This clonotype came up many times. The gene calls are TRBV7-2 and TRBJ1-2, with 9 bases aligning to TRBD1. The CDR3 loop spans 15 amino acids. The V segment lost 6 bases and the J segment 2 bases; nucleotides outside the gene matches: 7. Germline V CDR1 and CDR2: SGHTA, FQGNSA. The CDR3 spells CASSVTGTGNYGYTF. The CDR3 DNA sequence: TGTGCCAGCAGTGTTACCGGGACAGGGAACTATGGCTACACCTTC. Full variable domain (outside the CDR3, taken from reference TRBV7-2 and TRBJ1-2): GAGVSQSPSNKVTEKGKDVELRCDPISGHTALYWYRQSLGQGLEFLIYFQGNSAPDKSGLPSDRFSAERTGGSVSTLTIQRTQQEDSAVYLCASSVTGTGNYGYTFGSGTRLTVV.

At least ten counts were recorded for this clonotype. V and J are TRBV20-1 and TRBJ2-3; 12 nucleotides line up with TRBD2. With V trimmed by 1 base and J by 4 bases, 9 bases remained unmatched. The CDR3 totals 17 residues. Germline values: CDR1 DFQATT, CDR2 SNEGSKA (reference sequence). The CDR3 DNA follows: TGCAGTGCTAGAGGGGATCTAGCGGGGGGGCTTCCAGATACGCAGTATTTT. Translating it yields CSARGDLAGGLPDTQYF.

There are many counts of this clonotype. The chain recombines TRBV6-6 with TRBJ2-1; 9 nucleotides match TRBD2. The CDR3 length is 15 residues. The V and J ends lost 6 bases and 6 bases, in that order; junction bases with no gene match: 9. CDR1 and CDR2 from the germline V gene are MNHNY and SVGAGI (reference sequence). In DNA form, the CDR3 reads TGTGCCAGCAGAGCCCGGAGCGGGGGGACCAATGAGCAGTTCTTC. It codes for CASRARSGGTNEQFF.

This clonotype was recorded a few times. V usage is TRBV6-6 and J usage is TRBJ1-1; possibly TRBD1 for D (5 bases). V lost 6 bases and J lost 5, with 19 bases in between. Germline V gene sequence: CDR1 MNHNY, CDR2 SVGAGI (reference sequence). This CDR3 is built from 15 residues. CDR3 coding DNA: TGTGCCAGCAGCCATCGGGGGTTAAAGGGAACTGAAGCTTTCTTT. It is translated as CASSHRGLKGTEAFF.

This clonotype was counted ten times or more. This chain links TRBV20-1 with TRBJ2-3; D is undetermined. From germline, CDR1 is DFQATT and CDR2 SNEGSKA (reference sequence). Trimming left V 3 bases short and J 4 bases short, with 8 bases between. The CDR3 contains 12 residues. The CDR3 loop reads CSARGNADTQYF. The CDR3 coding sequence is TGCAGTGCTAGGGGGAATGCAGATACGCAGTATTTT.

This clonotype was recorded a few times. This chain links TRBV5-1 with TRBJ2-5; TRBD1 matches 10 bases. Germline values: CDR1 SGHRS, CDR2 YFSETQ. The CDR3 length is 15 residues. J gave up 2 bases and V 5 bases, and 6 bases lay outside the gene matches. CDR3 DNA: TGCGCCAGCAGGAGGACAGGGGGTATTCAAGAGACCCAGTACTTC. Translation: CASRRTGGIQETQYF.

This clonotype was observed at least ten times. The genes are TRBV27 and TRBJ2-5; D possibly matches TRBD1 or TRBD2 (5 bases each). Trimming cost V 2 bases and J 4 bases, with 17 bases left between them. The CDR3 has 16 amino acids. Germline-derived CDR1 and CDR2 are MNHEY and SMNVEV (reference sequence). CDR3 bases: TGTGCCAGCAGTTTAATCGGGACCACAAGCGGAGAGACCCAGTACTTC. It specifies CASSLIGTTSGETQYF.

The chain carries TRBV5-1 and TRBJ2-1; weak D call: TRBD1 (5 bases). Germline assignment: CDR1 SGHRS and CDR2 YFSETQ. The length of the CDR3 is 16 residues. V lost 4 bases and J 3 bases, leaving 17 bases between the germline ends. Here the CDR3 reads CASSRLETDLYNEQFF. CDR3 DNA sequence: TGCGCCAGCAGCCGCCTGGAGACAGACCTCTACAATGAGCAGTTCTTC.

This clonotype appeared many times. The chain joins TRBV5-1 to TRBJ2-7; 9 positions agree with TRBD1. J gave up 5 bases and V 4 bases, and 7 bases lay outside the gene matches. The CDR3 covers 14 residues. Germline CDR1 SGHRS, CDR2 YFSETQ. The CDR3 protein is CASSRTGVTNEQYF. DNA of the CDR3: TGCGCCAGCAGCCGGACAGGGGTTACAAACGAGCAGTACTTC.